This TCR beta chain was sequenced in a study of breast tumors, draining lymph nodes, adjacent tissues. The study, taken as a whole, reports: Compared with lymph nodes, tumors were less diverse; compared with nontumor tissue, more.

In the case of this clonotype: The antigen is undetermined.

TCRdb redid the calling of the multiplex PCR reads with MiXCR, one entry per CDR3 protein. Among 12,000 or so distinct CDR3 sequences listed, 50% to 60% were seen once. V gave up 6 bases and J gave up 5 bases, with 14 bases separating them. The CDR3 covers 14 residues. This TCR came from a female donor with breast cancer. Some clones in this sample may be carry-over from other donors' samples. This rearrangement joins TRBV12-3 or TRBV12-4 to TRBJ2-1; D is unresolved. The sample comprised breast tumor tissue. CDR3 sequence: CASRWYASDNEQFF. The CDR3, as DNA: TGTGCCAGCAGGTGGTACGCAAGCGACAATGAGCAGTTCTTC.